This T cell receptor (beta chain) originates from a study of blood T cell repertoires in COVID-19. At the level of the study: Specimens from acute and convalescent COVID-19 originated in the United States, Italy and Spain.

V gave up 7 bases and J gave up 3 bases, with 10 bases separating them. CDR3 size: 13 residues. Some clones are missing from TCRdb's copy, which holds only in-frame ones; the method was immunoSEQ multiplex PCR. The data contain under 300,000 clones, approximately 85% of them singletons. The TCR originated in a woman in her 70s with acute or convalescent COVID-19. The sample was peripheral blood. The rearrangement joins TRBV12-3 or TRBV12-4 to TRBJ1-5; D may be TRBD1 (6 bases). In DNA form, the CDR3 reads TGTGCCAGCAAACAGGGTCCCAATCAGCCCCAGCATTTT. It translates to CASKQGPNQPQHF.